This entry concerns a single TCR beta chain. Its antigen remains unidentified. The sample originates from a study of human thymus T cells. Study conclusions and caveats: Thymic repertoires from unrelated individuals overlapped highly, related research reported.

The protocol was immunoSEQ multiplex PCR, while the TCRdb copy is restricted to in-frame clones and leaves out a portion. In the table there are tens of thousands of clones, about 95% of which are singletons. During corrective heart surgery, resections were taken, and the thymus tissue came from them. V lost 1 base and J 2 bases, leaving 20 bases between the germline ends. The CDR3 has 18 amino acids. The germline CDR1 and CDR2 sequences are SGDLS and YYNGEE. The chain carries TRBV9 and TRBJ2-3; D is possibly TRBD2 (6 bases). This clonotype originated in a girl under two years old with a congenital heart defect but otherwise immunologically healthy. Sequencing was carried out using thymus tissue. The CDR3 region is CASSVNLGLTDPTDTQYF. Here the CDR3 DNA reads TGTGCCAGCAGCGTAAATCTGGGACTTACAGATCCCACAGATACGCAGTATTTT.